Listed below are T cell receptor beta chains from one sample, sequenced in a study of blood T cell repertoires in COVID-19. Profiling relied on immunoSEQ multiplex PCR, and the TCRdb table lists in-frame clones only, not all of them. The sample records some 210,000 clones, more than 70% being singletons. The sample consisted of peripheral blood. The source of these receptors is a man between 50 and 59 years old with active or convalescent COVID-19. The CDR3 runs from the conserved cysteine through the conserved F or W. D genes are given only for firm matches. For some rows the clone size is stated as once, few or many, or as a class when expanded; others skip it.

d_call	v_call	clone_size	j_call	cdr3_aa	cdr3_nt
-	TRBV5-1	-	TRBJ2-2	CASSPGDRNTGELFF	TGCGCCAGCAGCCCGGGGGACAGGAACACCGGGGAGCTGTTTTTT
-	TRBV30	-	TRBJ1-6	CAWKPGGWTSPLHF	TGTGCCTGGAAACCGGGAGGGTGGACCTCACCCCTCCACTTT
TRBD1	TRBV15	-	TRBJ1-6	CATSRDRTGGQRVNNSPLHF	TGTGCCACCAGCAGAGACCGGACAGGGGGCCAGCGGGTAAATAATTCACCCCTCCACTTT
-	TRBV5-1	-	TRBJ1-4	CASRTRGTTNEKLFF	TGCGCCAGCAGGACACGGGGGACAACTAATGAAAAACTGTTTTTT
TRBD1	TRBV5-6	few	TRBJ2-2	CASSLVDRVVGELFF	TGTGCCAGCAGCTTGGTTGACAGGGTGGTCGGGGAGCTGTTTTTT
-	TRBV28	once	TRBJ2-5	CASSLYEDQETQYF	TGTGCCAGCAGTTTATACGAGGACCAAGAGACCCAGTACTTC
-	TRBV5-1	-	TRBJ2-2	CASSLAPGVNTGELFF	TGCGCCAGCAGCTTGGCCCCGGGAGTGAACACCGGGGAGCTGTTTTTT
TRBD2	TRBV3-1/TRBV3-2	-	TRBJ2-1	CASSQNGGGYNEQFF	TGTGCCAGCAGCCAAAACGGGGGGGGCTACAATGAGCAGTTCTTC
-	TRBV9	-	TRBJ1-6	CASSQDLGGNSPLHF	TGTGCCAGCAGCCAAGACTTAGGGGGTAATTCACCCCTCCACTTT
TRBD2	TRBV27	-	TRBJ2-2	CASSREMAGELFF	TGTGCCAGCTCGCGGGAGATGGCCGGGGAGCTGTTTTTT
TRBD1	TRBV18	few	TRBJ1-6	CASSPGQGVTLSYNSPLHF	TGTGCCAGCTCACCCGGACAGGGGGTTACCCTCTCCTATAATTCACCCCTCCACTTT
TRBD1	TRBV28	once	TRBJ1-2	CASSGDRGGYTF	TGTGCCAGCAGTGGAGACAGGGGCGGCTACACCTTC
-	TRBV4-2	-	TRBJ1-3	CASSQGGGGHSGNTIYF	TGTGCCAGCAGCCAAGGGGGCGGGGGTCACTCTGGAAACACCATATATTTT
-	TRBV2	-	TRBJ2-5	CASALGQETQYF	TGTGCCAGCGCCCTCGGTCAAGAGACCCAGTACTTC
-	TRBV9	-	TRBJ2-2	CASSVEEAGELFF	TGTGCCAGCAGCGTAGAGGAGGCCGGGGAGCTGTTTTTT
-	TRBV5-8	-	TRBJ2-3	CASSSGVWETTDTQYF	TGTGCCAGCAGCTCGGGGGTATGGGAGACCACAGATACGCAGTATTTT
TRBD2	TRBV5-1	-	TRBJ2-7	CASRGAGVYSYEQYF	TGCGCCAGCAGGGGAGCGGGAGTTTACTCCTACGAGCAGTACTTC
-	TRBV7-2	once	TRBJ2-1	CASSLDRSLYNEQFF	TGTGCCAGCAGCTTGGACAGATCCCTTTACAATGAGCAGTTCTTC
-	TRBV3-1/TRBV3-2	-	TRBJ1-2	CASSPLYRVYGYTF	TGTGCCAGCAGCCCCCTCTACAGGGTCTATGGCTACACCTTC
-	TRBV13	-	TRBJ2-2	CASSRQSGELFF	TGTGCCAGCAGCCGCCAGTCCGGGGAGCTGTTTTTT
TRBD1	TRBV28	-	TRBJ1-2	CASRDRNYGYTF	TGTGCCTCCCGGGACAGGAACTATGGCTACACCTTC
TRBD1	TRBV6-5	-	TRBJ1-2	CASIPGQVHYGYTF	TGTGCCAGCATACCGGGACAGGTGCACTATGGCTACACCTTC
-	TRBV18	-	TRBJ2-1	CASSPPAIEQFF	TGTGCCAGCTCACCACCGGCAATCGAGCAGTTCTTC
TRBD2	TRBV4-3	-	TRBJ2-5	CASSQIVAGDQETQYF	TGCGCCAGCAGCCAGATAGTAGCGGGGGACCAAGAGACCCAGTACTTC
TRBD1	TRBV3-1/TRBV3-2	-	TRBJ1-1	CASGVWTGNTEAFF	TGTGCCAGCGGGGTCTGGACAGGGAACACTGAAGCTTTCTTT
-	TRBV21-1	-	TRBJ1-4	CASSKGDREGEKLFF	TGTGCCAGCAGCAAAGGGGACAGGGAAGGTGAAAAACTGTTTTTT
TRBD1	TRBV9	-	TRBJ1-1	CASSVLTGLVNTEAFF	TGTGCCAGCAGCGTCTTGACAGGGTTGGTGAACACTGAAGCTTTCTTT
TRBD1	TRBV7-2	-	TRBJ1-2	CASSFRRAMTGRGYTF	TGTGCCAGCAGCTTTAGGAGGGCCATGACAGGGCGAGGCTACACCTTC
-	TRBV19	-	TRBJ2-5	CASSARNRGQETQYF	TGTGCCAGTAGTGCCCGTAATAGGGGCCAAGAGACCCAGTACTTC
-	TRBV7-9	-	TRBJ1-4	CASSLGAQREKLFF	TGTGCCAGCAGCTTAGGAGCCCAGCGGGAAAAACTGTTTTTT
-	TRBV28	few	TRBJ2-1	CASSLHSVSGNEQFF	TGTGCCAGCAGTTTACATTCGGTTTCAGGCAATGAGCAGTTCTTC
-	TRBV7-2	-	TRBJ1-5	CASSPPGNQPQHF	TGTGCCAGCAGCCCCCCTGGCAATCAGCCCCAGCATTTT
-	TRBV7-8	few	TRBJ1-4	CASSSPGRSTTNEKLFF	TGTGCCAGCAGCTCTCCAGGGCGTTCTACAACTAATGAAAAACTGTTTTTT
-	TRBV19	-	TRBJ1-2	CASSIPGRAIYGYTF	TGTGCCAGTAGTATTCCAGGGCGCGCAATCTATGGCTACACCTTC
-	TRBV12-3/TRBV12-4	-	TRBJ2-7	CASSPLRQGGQYF	TGTGCCAGCAGTCCCCTCCGACAGGGAGGACAGTACTTC
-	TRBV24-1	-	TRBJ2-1	CATSDLGRRGNNEQFF	TGTGCCACCAGTGATTTGGGTCGACGAGGGAACAATGAGCAGTTCTTC
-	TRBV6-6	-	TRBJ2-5	CASSRPRIDRQETQYF	TGTGCCAGCAGTCGACCCAGGATCGACAGACAAGAGACCCAGTACTTC
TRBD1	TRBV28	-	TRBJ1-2	CASSSQGAYYGYTF	TGTGCCAGCAGTTCACAGGGGGCATACTATGGCTACACCTTC
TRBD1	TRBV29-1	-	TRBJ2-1	CSVAGTANEQFF	TGCAGCGTGGCCGGGACAGCTAATGAGCAGTTCTTC
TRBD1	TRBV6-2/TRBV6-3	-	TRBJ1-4	CASSYNRGIPTNEKLFF	TGTGCCAGCAGTTACAACAGGGGGATCCCAACTAATGAAAAACTGTTTTTT
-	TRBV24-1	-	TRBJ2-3	CATSRSGVGTQYF	TGTGCCACCTCCCGCTCGGGGGTAGGTACGCAGTATTTT
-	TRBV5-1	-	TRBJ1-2	CASSLSGDYGYTF	TGCGCCAGCAGCTTATCGGGGGACTATGGCTACACCTTC
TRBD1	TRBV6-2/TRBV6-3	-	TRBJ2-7	CASSYSETGGAYEQYF	TGTGCCAGCAGTTACTCGGAGACAGGGGGCGCATACGAGCAGTACTTC
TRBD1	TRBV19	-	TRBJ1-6	CASSKILDRVINSPLHF	TGTGCCAGTAGCAAAATTCTTGACAGGGTGATTAATTCACCCCTCCACTTT
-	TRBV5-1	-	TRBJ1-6	CASSLSVRESPLHF	TGCGCCAGCAGCTTGTCTGTCAGGGAATCACCCCTCCACTTT